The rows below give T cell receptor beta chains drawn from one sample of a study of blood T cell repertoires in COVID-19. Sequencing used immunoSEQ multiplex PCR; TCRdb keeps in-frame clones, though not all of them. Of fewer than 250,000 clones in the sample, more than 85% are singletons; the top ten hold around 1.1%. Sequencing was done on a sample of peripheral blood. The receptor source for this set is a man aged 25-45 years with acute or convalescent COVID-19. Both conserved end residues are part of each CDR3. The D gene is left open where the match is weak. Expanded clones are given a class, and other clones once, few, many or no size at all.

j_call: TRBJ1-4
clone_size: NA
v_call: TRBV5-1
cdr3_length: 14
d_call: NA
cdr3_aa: CASSLTELPEKLFF
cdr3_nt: TGCGCCAGCAGCTTAACAGAGTTACCTGAAAAACTGTTTTTT

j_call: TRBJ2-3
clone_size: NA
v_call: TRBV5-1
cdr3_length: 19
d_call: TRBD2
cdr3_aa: CASSLGGTSGRTNTDTQYF
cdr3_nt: TGCGCCAGCAGCTTGGGGGGGACTAGCGGGAGGACCAACACAGATACGCAGTATTTT

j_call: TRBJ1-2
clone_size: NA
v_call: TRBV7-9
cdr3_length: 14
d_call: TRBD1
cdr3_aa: CASSLETGVDGYTF
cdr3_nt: TGTGCCAGCAGCTTAGAGACAGGGGTTGATGGCTACACCTTC

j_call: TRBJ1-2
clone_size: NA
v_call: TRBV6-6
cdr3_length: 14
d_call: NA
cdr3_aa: CASTMGGSNYGYTF
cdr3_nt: TGTGCCAGCACCATGGGGGGTTCAAACTATGGCTACACCTTC

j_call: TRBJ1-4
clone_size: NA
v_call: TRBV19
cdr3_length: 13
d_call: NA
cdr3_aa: CASNPDSIGKLFF
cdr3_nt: TGTGCCAGTAACCCGGACAGTATCGGAAAACTGTTTTTT

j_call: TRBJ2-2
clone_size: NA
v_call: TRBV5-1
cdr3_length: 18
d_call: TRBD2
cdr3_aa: CASSLAPTSGRATGELFF
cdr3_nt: TGCGCCAGCAGCTTGGCCCCGACTAGCGGGAGGGCCACCGGGGAGCTGTTTTTT

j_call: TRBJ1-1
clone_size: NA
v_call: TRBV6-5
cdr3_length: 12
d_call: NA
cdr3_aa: CASIGGNTEAFF
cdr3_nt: TGTGCCAGCATAGGGGGAAACACTGAAGCTTTCTTT

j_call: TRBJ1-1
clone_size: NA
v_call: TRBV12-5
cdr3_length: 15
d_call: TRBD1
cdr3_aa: CASGLNRGGGTEAFF
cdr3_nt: TGTGCTAGTGGTCTAAACAGGGGCGGAGGCACTGAAGCTTTCTTT

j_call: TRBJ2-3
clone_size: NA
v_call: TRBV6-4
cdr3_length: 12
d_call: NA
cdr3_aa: CASSVERKGGYF
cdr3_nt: TGTGCCAGCAGTGTGGAGCGGAAAGGGGGGTATTTT

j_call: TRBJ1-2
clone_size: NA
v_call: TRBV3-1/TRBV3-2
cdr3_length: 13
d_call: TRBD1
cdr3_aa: CASSLRTGVGYTF
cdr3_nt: TGTGCCAGCAGCCTACGGACAGGGGTAGGCTACACCTTC

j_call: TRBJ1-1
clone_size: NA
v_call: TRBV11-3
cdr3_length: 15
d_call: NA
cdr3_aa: CASSLRLDGETEAFF
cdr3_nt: TGTGCCAGCAGCTTACGGCTGGATGGAGAAACTGAAGCTTTCTTT

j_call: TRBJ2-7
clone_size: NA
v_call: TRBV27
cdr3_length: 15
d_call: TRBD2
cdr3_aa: CASRETSGNFNEQYF
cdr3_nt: TGTGCCAGCAGGGAGACTAGCGGGAATTTCAACGAGCAGTACTTC

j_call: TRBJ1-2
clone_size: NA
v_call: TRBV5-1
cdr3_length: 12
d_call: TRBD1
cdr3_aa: CASSLEGGGYTF
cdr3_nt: TGCGCCAGCAGCTTGGAAGGGGGCGGCTACACCTTC

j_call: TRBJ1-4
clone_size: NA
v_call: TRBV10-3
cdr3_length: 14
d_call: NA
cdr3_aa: CAMQGDTTNEKLFF
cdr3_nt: TGTGCCATGCAAGGGGACACCACTAATGAAAAACTGTTTTTT

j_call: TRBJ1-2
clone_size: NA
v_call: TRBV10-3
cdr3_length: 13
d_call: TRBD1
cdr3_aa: CAISEFGQVGYTF
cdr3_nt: TGTGCCATCAGTGAGTTCGGACAGGTGGGCTACACCTTC

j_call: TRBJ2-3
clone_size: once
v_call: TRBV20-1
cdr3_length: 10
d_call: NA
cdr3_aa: CSATGGTQYF
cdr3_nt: TGCAGTGCAACAGGCGGTACGCAGTATTTT

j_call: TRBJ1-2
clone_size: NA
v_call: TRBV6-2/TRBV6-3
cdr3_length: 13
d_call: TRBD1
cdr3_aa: CASSRTGARFSTF
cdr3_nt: TGTGCCAGCAGTCGTACAGGGGCCCGGTTTTCCACCTTC

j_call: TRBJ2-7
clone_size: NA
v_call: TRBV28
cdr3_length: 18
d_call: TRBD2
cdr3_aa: CASSLRASGALISYEQYF
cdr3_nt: TGTGCCAGCAGTTTAAGGGCTAGCGGGGCACTCATTTCCTACGAGCAGTACTTC

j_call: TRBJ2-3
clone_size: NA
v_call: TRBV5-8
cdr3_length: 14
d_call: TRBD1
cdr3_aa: CASSWGTGPDTQYF
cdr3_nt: TGTGCCAGCAGCTGGGGGACAGGCCCAGATACGCAGTATTTT

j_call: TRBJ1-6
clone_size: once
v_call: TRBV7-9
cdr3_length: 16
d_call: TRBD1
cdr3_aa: CASSNDRVWGNSPLHF
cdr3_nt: TGTGCCAGCAGCAACGACAGGGTTTGGGGAAATTCACCCCTCCACTTT

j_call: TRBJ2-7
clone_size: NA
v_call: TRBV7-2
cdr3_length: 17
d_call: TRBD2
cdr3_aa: CASSLLGTGGSSYEQYF
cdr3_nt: TGTGCCAGCAGCTTATTAGGGACGGGAGGGAGCTCCTACGAGCAGTACTTC

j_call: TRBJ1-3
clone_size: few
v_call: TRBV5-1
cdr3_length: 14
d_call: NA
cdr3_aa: CASSLGGDRNTIYF
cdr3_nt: TGCGCCAGCAGCCTCGGAGGGGATAGAAACACCATATATTTT

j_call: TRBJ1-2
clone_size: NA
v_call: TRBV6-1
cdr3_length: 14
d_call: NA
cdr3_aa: CASSQDGTDYGYTF
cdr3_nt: TGTGCCAGCAGTCAAGACGGGACTGACTATGGCTACACCTTC

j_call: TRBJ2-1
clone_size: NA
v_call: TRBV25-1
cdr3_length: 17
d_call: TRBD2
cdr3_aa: CASRPPLAGGPNNEQFF
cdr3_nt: TGTGCCAGCAGACCTCCCCTGGCGGGAGGCCCCAACAATGAGCAGTTCTTC

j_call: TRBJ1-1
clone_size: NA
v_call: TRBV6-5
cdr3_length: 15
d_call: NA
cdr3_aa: CATGAGAQRNTEAFF
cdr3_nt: TGTGCCACCGGGGCAGGGGCGCAGAGGAACACTGAAGCTTTCTTT

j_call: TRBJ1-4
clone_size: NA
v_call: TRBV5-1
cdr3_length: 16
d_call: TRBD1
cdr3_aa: CASSLEGQGLPEKLFF
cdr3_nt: TGCGCCAGCAGCTTGGAGGGACAGGGGCTACCTGAAAAACTGTTTTTT

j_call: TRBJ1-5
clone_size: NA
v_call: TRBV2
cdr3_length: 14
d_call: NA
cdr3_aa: CASSERRGNQPQHF
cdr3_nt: TGTGCCAGCAGTGAAAGGAGGGGCAATCAGCCCCAGCATTTT

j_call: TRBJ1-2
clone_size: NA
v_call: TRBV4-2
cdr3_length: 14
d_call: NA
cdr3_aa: CASSQGGTPYGYTF
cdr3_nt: TGTGCCAGCAGCCAAGGCGGCACCCCATATGGCTACACCTTC

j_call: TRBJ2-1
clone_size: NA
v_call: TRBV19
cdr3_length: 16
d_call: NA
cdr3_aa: CASSIRWQVAYNEQFF
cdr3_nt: TGTGCCAGTAGTATCCGCTGGCAGGTAGCCTACAATGAGCAGTTCTTC

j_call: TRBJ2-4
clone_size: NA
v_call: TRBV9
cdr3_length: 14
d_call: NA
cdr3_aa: CASSATGTSNIQYF
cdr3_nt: TGTGCCAGCAGCGCCACCGGGACATCTAACATTCAGTACTTC

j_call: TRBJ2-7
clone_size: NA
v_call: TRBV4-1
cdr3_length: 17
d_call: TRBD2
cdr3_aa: CASSQLPPSGGAYEQYF
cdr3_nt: TGCGCCAGCAGCCAATTACCCCCCAGCGGGGGGGCGTACGAGCAGTACTTC

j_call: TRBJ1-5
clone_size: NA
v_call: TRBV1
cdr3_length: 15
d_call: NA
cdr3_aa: CTSSQVPRLHQPQHF
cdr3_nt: TGCACCAGCAGCCAAGTCCCCAGGCTCCATCAGCCCCAGCATTTT

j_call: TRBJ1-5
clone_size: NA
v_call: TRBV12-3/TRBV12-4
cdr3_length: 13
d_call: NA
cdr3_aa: CASTQGGNQPQHF
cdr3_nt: TGTGCCAGCACCCAGGGTGGGAATCAGCCCCAGCATTTT

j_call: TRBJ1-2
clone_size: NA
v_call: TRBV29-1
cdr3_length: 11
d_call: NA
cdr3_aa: CSVAGINGYTF
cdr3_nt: TGCAGCGTTGCGGGGATTAATGGCTACACCTTC

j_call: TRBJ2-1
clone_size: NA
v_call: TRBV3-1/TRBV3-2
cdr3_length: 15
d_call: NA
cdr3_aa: CASSQGSASYNEQFF
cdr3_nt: TGTGCCAGCAGCCAAGGTTCAGCGTCTTACAATGAGCAGTTCTTC

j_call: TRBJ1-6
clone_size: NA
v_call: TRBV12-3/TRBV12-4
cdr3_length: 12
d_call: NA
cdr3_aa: CASSLSVSPLHF
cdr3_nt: TGTGCCAGCAGTTTGAGCGTATCACCCCTCCACTTT

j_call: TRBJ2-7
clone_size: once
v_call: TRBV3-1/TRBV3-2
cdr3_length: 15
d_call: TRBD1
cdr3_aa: CASSQGDRGLYEQYF
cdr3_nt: TGTGCCAGCAGCCAGGGGGACAGGGGGCTCTACGAGCAGTACTTC

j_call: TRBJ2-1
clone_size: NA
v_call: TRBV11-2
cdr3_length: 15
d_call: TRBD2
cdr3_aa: CASSSWTSGYNEQFF
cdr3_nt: TGTGCCAGCAGCTCCTGGACTAGCGGTTACAATGAGCAGTTCTTC

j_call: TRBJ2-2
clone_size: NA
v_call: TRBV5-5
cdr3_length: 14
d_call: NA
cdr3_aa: CASSSFPNTGELFF
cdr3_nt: TGTGCCAGCAGCTCGTTCCCGAACACCGGGGAGCTGTTTTTT

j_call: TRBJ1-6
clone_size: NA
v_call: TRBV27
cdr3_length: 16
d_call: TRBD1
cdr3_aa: CASSRTGTVNNSPLHF
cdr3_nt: TGTGCCAGCAGTCGGACCGGGACAGTAAATAATTCACCCCTCCACTTT

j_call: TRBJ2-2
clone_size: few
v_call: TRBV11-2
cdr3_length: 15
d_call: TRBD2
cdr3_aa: CASSDGSGARGELFF
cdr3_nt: TGTGCCAGCAGCGACGGTAGCGGGGCGAGGGGGGAGCTGTTTTTT

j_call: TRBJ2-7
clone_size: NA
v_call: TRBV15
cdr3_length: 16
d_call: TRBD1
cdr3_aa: CATSRVMGQGVYEQYF
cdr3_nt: TGTGCCACCAGCAGAGTTATGGGACAGGGGGTATACGAGCAGTACTTC

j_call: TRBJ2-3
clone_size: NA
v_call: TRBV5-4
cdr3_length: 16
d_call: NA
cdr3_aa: CASSTNRGADTDTQYF
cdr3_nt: TGTGCCAGCAGCACGAATCGGGGGGCCGACACAGATACGCAGTATTTT

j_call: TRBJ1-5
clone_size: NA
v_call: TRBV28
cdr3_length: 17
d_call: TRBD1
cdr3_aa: CASSRIGTGNSNQPQHF
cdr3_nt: TGTGCCAGCAGTCGTATCGGGACAGGGAATAGCAATCAGCCCCAGCATTTT

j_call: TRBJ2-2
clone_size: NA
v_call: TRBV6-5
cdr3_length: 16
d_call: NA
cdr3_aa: CASSSRGRTNTGELFF
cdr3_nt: TGTGCCAGCAGTTCCAGGGGACGGACGAACACCGGGGAGCTGTTTTTT

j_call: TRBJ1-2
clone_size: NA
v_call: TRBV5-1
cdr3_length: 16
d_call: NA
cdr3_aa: CASSLGQGFSDYGYTF
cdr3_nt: TGCGCCAGCAGCTTGGGGCAGGGGTTCAGTGACTATGGCTACACCTTC